This T cell receptor (beta chain) appears in the sequencing data of a study of T cell responses to AZD1222 COVID-19 vaccine (dated by TCRdb to about 2021). Regarding the complete study: TCR sequencing was performed for roughly 250 trial participants, of whom 200 to 220 were given two doses of AZD1222 and approximately 26 were given two doses of MenACWY control vaccine. Enrollment into the trials was organized by age into subgroups of 18-55, 56-69 and 70-plus years, and those subgroups contained roughly 150, 30 and 60 TCR-sequenced participants, respectively. What the authors observed across the whole study: Epitopes outside the regions mutated in the B.1.351 and B.1.1.7 variants were reportedly recognized by nearly half of the unique spike-specific TCRs. Because no samples from the day 14 peak response were available, repertoires could be characterized only after the peak T cell response. After two AZD1222 doses, both the breadth and the depth of spike-specific TCRs were significantly higher than at day 0 and than in MenACWY recipients. The 56-69-year group was small, and its depth increase did not reach significance, likely because of low power. Participants were mostly white British and included more females than males, and it was suggested by the authors that clonal diversity may have been underestimated. Conclusions about previously exposed vaccinees were limited because only six AZD1222 recipients were SARS-CoV-2 seropositive at baseline. CD4 TCRs associated with the vaccine covered the entire spike protein, and the dominant responses were in regions 160-218 and 743-854.

The CDR1 and CDR2 encoded by the germline V gene (reference sequence) are LGHDT and YNNKEL. V is reduced by 0 bases and J by 1 base, leaving a spacing of 20 bases between them. Spanning cysteine to phenylalanine, the CDR3 consists of 19 amino acids. The DNA shown is the 57-base CDR3, in frame from base 1. The sample's time point label, in plain terms: about 28 days (+/-7) after the second vaccine dose. AZD1222 recipients with second doses at about 4 weeks or about 12 weeks were pooled, because spike-specific TCR depth and breadth did not differ between schedules. Vaccinee samples came from UK trials COV001 and COV002, including a single-blind randomized controlled phase 2/3 trial of AZD1222 (ChAdOx1 nCoV-19) in healthy adults. Trial participant PBMC samples were collected at day 0 and day 28 after the second dose for TCRbeta chain sequencing. Concerning this clone itself: Its recognized antigen is unknown. Nothing much larger sits one base from this clone, and base qualities are not available.

The CDR3 regions of human TCRbeta chains were analyzed by immunosequencing. The authors' pipeline ran thus. Repertoire TCRs were matched against a reference library of SARS-CoV-2-specific TCRs generated with the MIRA antigen-specificity platform. Breadth was defined as the fraction of unique TCRs that were SARS-CoV-2-associated. Depth was defined as the fraction of total T cells that were SARS-CoV-2-associated. Using the MIRA data, each spike-specific TCR was assigned both to the spike region to which the TCR was reactive and to a CD4 or CD8 class. Log10-transformed breadth and depth values were compared by one-way ANOVA with Sidak's multiple comparisons tests. TCRdb limited this immuneACCESS table to in-frame rearrangements with V and J called. A share of clones is missing; checked studies link under half to unresolved V genes, and the rest is unexplained. V and J calls and clone size are those listed in that table; D and trimming were worked out from the DNA. The sample table holds about 84,000 clones, of which around 90% were seen once. The top ten clonotypes cover more than 9% of the sample.

The origin of this receptor is an adult who received the AZD1222 COVID-19 vaccine. The rearrangement combines TRBV3-1 (or the pseudogene TRBV3-2) with TRBJ2-3; D gene: possibly TRBD1, on 5 matching bases. The sample was peripheral blood, taken 28 days after the second AZD1222 dose. The sequenced DNA is TGTGCCAGCAGCCAAGACTTGCCTTGGGGCCCCCGGGGCACAGATACGCAGTATTTT. The resulting protein is CASSQDLPWGPRGTDTQYF.